The 5 T cell receptor beta chains below were found in one sample sequenced in a study of blood T cell repertoires in COVID-19. Data came from immunoSEQ multiplex PCR; TCRdb stores just in-frame clones and leaves some out. The sample records 150,000 to 200,000 clones, 70% to 90% being singletons. Sequenced input: peripheral blood. These receptors all stem from a human donor in a cohort sampled during active COVID-19.

This clone was picked up a small number of times. The chain's CDR3 is CASSHHGNGKNEQFF. The CDR3 DNA sequence: TGTGCCAGCAGCCACCACGGAAACGGGAAAAATGAGCAGTTCTTC. V and J are TRBV5-5 and TRBJ2-1, with a weak D call TRBD2 (5 bases). There are 15 residues in the CDR3. V was cut by 4 bases and J by 7 bases, with 18 bases left in between. Looked up from germline, CDR1 is SGHKS and CDR2 is YYEKEE (reference sequence).

This chain joins TRBV7-9 and TRBJ2-5; 8 bases are a match to TRBD1. In germline, CDR1 is SEHNR, CDR2 FQNEAQ (reference sequence). The CDR3 has 16 amino acids. Trimming cost V 5 bases and J 5 bases; bases outside gene matches: 13. In nucleotides, the CDR3 is TGTGCCAGCAGCCAAGGACAGGGAGAGGCTCCGGAGACCCAGTACTTC. Translating gives CASSQGQGEAPETQYF. Looking up the rest from reference TRBV7-9 and TRBJ2-5 gives the full variable domain: DTGVSQNPRHKITKRGQNVTFRCDPISEHNRLYWYRQTLGQGPEFLTYFQNEAQLEKSRLLSDRFSAERPKGSFSTLEIQRTEQGDSAMYLCASSQGQGEAPETQYFGPGTRLLVL.

This clone turned up a few times. V is TRBV19 and J is TRBJ1-6; possible D gene TRBD1, 5 bases. Germline loops: CDR1 LNHDA, CDR2 SQIVND (reference sequence). V was shortened by 5 bases and J by 7 bases, with 12 bases between the two germline ends. This CDR3 spans 14 amino acids. The CDR3 here is CASSVQGGNSPLHF. DNA of the CDR3: TGTGCCAGTAGTGTCCAGGGTGGCAATTCACCCCTCCACTTT.

V is TRBV19 and J is TRBJ1-3; tentative D call: TRBD1 (5 bases). Germline values: CDR1 LNHDA, CDR2 SQIVND (reference sequence). V dropped 6 bases and J dropped 0 bases, with 9 bases sitting between them. The CDR3 runs to 14 residues. This chain's CDR3 is CASRTTASGNTIYF. In DNA form, the CDR3 reads TGTGCCAGTAGAACGACAGCCTCTGGAAACACCATATATTTT.

The V gene is TRBV3-1 (or the pseudogene TRBV3-2), the J gene TRBJ1-1; unclear D gene. The CDR3 length is 12 residues. Germline lookup yields CDR1 LGHDT and CDR2 YNNKEL (reference sequence). Trimming took off 3 bases at V and 1 base at J, with 3 bases between the two ends. The CDR3, as DNA: TGTGCCAGCAGCCATAAGAACACTGAAGCTTTCTTT. This codes for CASSHKNTEAFF.